Listed below are T cell receptor beta chains from one sample, sequenced in a study of CD8+ T cells in alopecia areata. The repertoire was sequenced with immunoSEQ multiplex PCR; TCRdb's copy has only in-frame clones and lacks some. The table includes some 200,000 clones, about 60% detected once. This material consisted of CD8+ T cells sorted from blood, taken at week 24, from a patient treated with tofacitinib. The receptors shown here come from a human donor with alopecia areata. CDR3s include the opening cysteine and the closing phenylalanine or tryptophan. The D gene is left open where the match is weak. The listing skips clone size in some rows; elsewhere it reads once, few, many or a size class.

abundance: -
v_gene: TRBV7-9
j_gene: TRBJ2-3
d_gene: TRBD2
CDR3aa: CASSRGGADTQYF
CDR3nt: TGTGCCAGCAGTCGCGGGGGGGCGGATACGCAGTATTTT

abundance: -
v_gene: TRBV30
j_gene: TRBJ2-3
d_gene: -
CDR3aa: CAWSTDTQYF
CDR3nt: TGTGCCTGGAGCACAGATACGCAGTATTTT

abundance: -
v_gene: TRBV2
j_gene: TRBJ1-5
d_gene: -
CDR3aa: CASSYGRDNQPQHF
CDR3nt: TGTGCCAGCAGCTATGGACGGGACAATCAGCCCCAGCATTTT

abundance: few
v_gene: TRBV10-3
j_gene: TRBJ2-7
d_gene: -
CDR3aa: CATRGHEQYF
CDR3nt: TGTGCCACCCGGGGCCACGAGCAGTACTTC

abundance: -
v_gene: TRBV7-9
j_gene: TRBJ2-7
d_gene: -
CDR3aa: CASSLVQEVYEQYF
CDR3nt: TGTGCCAGCAGCTTGGTTCAGGAGGTGTACGAGCAGTACTTC

abundance: few
v_gene: TRBV29-1
j_gene: TRBJ1-2
d_gene: -
CDR3aa: CSVELRQGYTF
CDR3nt: TGCAGCGTAGAATTAAGACAGGGCTACACCTTC

abundance: few
v_gene: TRBV27
j_gene: TRBJ1-1
d_gene: -
CDR3aa: CASSFLGYTEAFF
CDR3nt: TGTGCCAGCAGTTTTTTGGGTTACACTGAAGCTTTCTTT

abundance: -
v_gene: TRBV2
j_gene: TRBJ2-7
d_gene: -
CDR3aa: CASSEGPGVPYEQYF
CDR3nt: TGTGCCAGCAGTGAAGGGCCAGGGGTCCCATACGAGCAGTACTTC

abundance: -
v_gene: TRBV2
j_gene: TRBJ1-5
d_gene: TRBD1
CDR3aa: CASSTGQGRVYGNQPQHF
CDR3nt: TGTGCCAGCAGCACCGGACAGGGAAGGGTGTATGGCAATCAGCCCCAGCATTTT

abundance: -
v_gene: TRBV27
j_gene: TRBJ1-5
d_gene: -
CDR3aa: CASSPRDPAQPQHF
CDR3nt: TGTGCCAGCAGTCCCAGGGACCCTGCACAGCCCCAGCATTTT

abundance: once
v_gene: TRBV7-9
j_gene: TRBJ2-3
d_gene: -
CDR3aa: CASRDGATDTQYF
CDR3nt: TGTGCCAGCAGGGATGGGGCAACAGATACGCAGTATTTT

abundance: -
v_gene: TRBV4-1
j_gene: TRBJ1-1
d_gene: -
CDR3aa: CASSQEGRNTEAFF
CDR3nt: TGCGCCAGCAGCCAGGAGGGTAGGAACACTGAAGCTTTCTTT

abundance: -
v_gene: TRBV4-2
j_gene: TRBJ2-4
d_gene: TRBD2
CDR3aa: CASSQDVGLALIQYF
CDR3nt: TGTGCCAGCAGCCAAGATGTGGGACTAGCGCTCATTCAGTACTTC

abundance: few
v_gene: TRBV7-9
j_gene: TRBJ1-4
d_gene: -
CDR3aa: CASSSSNEKLFF
CDR3nt: TGTGCCAGCAGCTCCTCAAATGAAAAACTGTTTTTT

abundance: -
v_gene: TRBV5-6
j_gene: TRBJ2-5
d_gene: TRBD2
CDR3aa: CASSSRTSRQETQYF
CDR3nt: TGTGCCAGCAGCTCCAGGACTAGCCGACAAGAGACCCAGTACTTC

abundance: many
v_gene: TRBV28
j_gene: TRBJ2-5
d_gene: -
CDR3aa: CASSFRRGRGETQYF
CDR3nt: TGTGCCAGCAGTTTTCGCAGGGGACGGGGGGAGACCCAGTACTTC

abundance: -
v_gene: TRBV5-1
j_gene: TRBJ1-1
d_gene: TRBD1
CDR3aa: CASSKTGSGPSLNTEAFF
CDR3nt: TGCGCCAGCAGCAAGACAGGGTCGGGCCCTTCCCTGAACACTGAAGCTTTCTTT

abundance: few
v_gene: TRBV5-6
j_gene: TRBJ2-7
d_gene: -
CDR3aa: CASSLNLGHKAYEQYF
CDR3nt: TGTGCCAGCAGCTTGAATCTCGGACATAAGGCCTACGAGCAGTACTTC

abundance: -
v_gene: TRBV4-2
j_gene: TRBJ2-5
d_gene: TRBD2
CDR3aa: CASSQLAGGPETQYF
CDR3nt: TGTGCCAGCAGCCAGCTAGCGGGGGGGCCGGAGACCCAGTACTTC

abundance: -
v_gene: TRBV29-1
j_gene: TRBJ2-7
d_gene: -
CDR3aa: CSVGGFGGDEYF
CDR3nt: TGCAGCGTTGGGGGCTTTGGGGGCGATGAGTACTTC

abundance: few
v_gene: TRBV28
j_gene: TRBJ1-1
d_gene: -
CDR3aa: CASGDSGGTEAFF
CDR3nt: TGTGCCAGCGGGGACTCCGGGGGCACTGAAGCTTTCTTT

abundance: -
v_gene: TRBV4-1
j_gene: TRBJ1-2
d_gene: TRBD1
CDR3aa: CASSQDWVGQEAYGYTF
CDR3nt: TGCGCCAGCAGCCAAGATTGGGTAGGACAGGAGGCGTATGGCTACACCTTC

abundance: -
v_gene: TRBV13
j_gene: TRBJ2-1
d_gene: -
CDR3aa: CASSSGGRMGNEQFF
CDR3nt: TGTGCCAGCAGCTCCGGGGGACGAATGGGGAATGAGCAGTTCTTC

abundance: -
v_gene: TRBV7-2
j_gene: TRBJ2-7
d_gene: -
CDR3aa: CASSSGTYLNYEQYF
CDR3nt: TGTGCCAGCAGCTCCGGGACCTATTTAAACTACGAGCAGTACTTC

abundance: -
v_gene: TRBV5-4
j_gene: TRBJ1-2
d_gene: -
CDR3aa: CASSLGGNYGYTF
CDR3nt: TGTGCCAGCAGCTTGGGGGGTAACTATGGCTACACCTTC

abundance: -
v_gene: TRBV6-5
j_gene: TRBJ1-2
d_gene: -
CDR3aa: CATIGGIYGYTF
CDR3nt: TGTGCCACAATTGGGGGCATCTATGGCTACACCTTC

abundance: -
v_gene: TRBV1
j_gene: TRBJ1-1
d_gene: -
CDR3aa: CTSFHPRTANTEAFF
CDR3nt: TGCACCAGCTTCCATCCCCGGACTGCGAACACTGAAGCTTTCTTT

abundance: -
v_gene: TRBV27
j_gene: TRBJ1-2
d_gene: -
CDR3aa: CASSLLADHLRGYGYTF
CDR3nt: TGTGCCAGCAGTTTATTGGCAGACCACCTGCGGGGCTATGGCTACACCTTC

abundance: -
v_gene: TRBV7-2
j_gene: TRBJ2-3
d_gene: TRBD2
CDR3aa: CASSLGQRGGTDTQYF
CDR3nt: TGTGCCAGCAGCTTAGGTCAGCGGGGCGGCACAGATACGCAGTATTTT

abundance: once
v_gene: TRBV15
j_gene: TRBJ1-4
d_gene: -
CDR3aa: CATSRQRTGEKLFF
CDR3nt: TGTGCCACCAGCAGACAGAGGACGGGGGAAAAACTGTTTTTT

abundance: -
v_gene: TRBV4-2
j_gene: TRBJ2-1
d_gene: -
CDR3aa: CASSLGPEQFF
CDR3nt: TGTGCCAGCAGCCTGGGACCTGAGCAGTTCTTC

abundance: -
v_gene: TRBV4-1
j_gene: TRBJ2-5
d_gene: -
CDR3aa: CASSSRPQETQYF
CDR3nt: TGCGCCAGCAGCTCTCGGCCACAAGAGACCCAGTACTTC

abundance: -
v_gene: TRBV6-6
j_gene: TRBJ1-4
d_gene: TRBD1
CDR3aa: CASSSHPGTGDEKLFF
CDR3nt: TGTGCCAGCAGTTCACACCCCGGGACAGGGGATGAAAAACTGTTTTTT

abundance: -
v_gene: TRBV15
j_gene: TRBJ1-2
d_gene: -
CDR3aa: CATSPREGYGYTF
CDR3nt: TGTGCCACCAGCCCACGGGAGGGCTATGGCTACACCTTC

abundance: -
v_gene: TRBV30
j_gene: TRBJ2-7
d_gene: -
CDR3aa: CAWSNNYEQYF
CDR3nt: TGTGCCTGGAGTAACAACTACGAGCAGTACTTC

abundance: -
v_gene: TRBV6-5
j_gene: TRBJ2-5
d_gene: TRBD2
CDR3aa: CASSYFETSKETQYF
CDR3nt: TGTGCCAGCAGTTACTTCGAGACTAGCAAAGAGACCCAGTACTTC

abundance: -
v_gene: TRBV14
j_gene: TRBJ1-1
d_gene: TRBD1
CDR3aa: CASSQKDRGKTEAFF
CDR3nt: TGTGCCAGCAGCCAAAAGGACAGGGGGAAGACTGAAGCTTTCTTT

abundance: -
v_gene: TRBV29-1
j_gene: TRBJ1-2
d_gene: -
CDR3aa: CSVVPFRWDYGYTF
CDR3nt: TGCAGCGTTGTTCCTTTTCGATGGGACTATGGCTACACCTTC

abundance: -
v_gene: TRBV7-9
j_gene: TRBJ2-7
d_gene: -
CDR3aa: CASSLVGSSYEQYF
CDR3nt: TGTGCCAGCAGCTTAGTGGGCTCGTCCTACGAGCAGTACTTC